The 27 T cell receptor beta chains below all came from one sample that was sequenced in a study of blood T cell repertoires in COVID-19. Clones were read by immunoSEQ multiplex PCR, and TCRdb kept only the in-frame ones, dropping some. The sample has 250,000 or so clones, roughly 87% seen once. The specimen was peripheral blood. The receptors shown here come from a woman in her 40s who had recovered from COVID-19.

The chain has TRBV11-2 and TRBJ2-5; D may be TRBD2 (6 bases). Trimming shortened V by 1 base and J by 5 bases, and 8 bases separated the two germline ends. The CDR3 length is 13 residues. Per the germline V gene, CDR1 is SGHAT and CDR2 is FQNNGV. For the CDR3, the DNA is TGTGCCAGCAGCTTAGCCCGGGAGGAGACCCAGTACTTC. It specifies CASSLAREETQYF.

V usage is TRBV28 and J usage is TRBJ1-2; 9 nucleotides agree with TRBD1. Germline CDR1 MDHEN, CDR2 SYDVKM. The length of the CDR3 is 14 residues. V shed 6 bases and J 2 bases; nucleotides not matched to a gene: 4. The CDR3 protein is CASRAGTGNYGYTF. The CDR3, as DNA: TGTGCCAGCAGAGCTGGGACAGGGAACTATGGCTACACCTTC.

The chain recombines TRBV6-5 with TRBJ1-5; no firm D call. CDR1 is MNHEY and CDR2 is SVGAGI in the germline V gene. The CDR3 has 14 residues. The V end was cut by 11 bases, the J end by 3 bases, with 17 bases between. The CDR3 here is CASSQVKANQPQHF. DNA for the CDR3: TGTGCCTCCTCCCAGGTAAAAGCCAATCAGCCCCAGCATTTT.

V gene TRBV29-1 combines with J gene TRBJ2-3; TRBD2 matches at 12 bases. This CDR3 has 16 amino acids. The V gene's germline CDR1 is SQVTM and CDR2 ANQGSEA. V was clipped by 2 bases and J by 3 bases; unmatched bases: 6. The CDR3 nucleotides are TGCAGCGTTGAAATACTGACTAGCGGGGGTACAGATACGCAGTATTTT. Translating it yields CSVEILTSGGTDTQYF.

Here the CDR3 reads CASSIDPQATYGYTF. CDR3 in DNA: TGTGCCAGTAGTATAGATCCTCAGGCGACCTATGGCTACACCTTC. The chain recombines TRBV19 with TRBJ1-2; no clear D. Germline CDR1 reads LNHDA; CDR2 reads SQIVND (reference sequence). CDR3 length equals 15 residues. V was trimmed by 0 bases and J by 4 bases, leaving 12 bases between them. The whole variable domain, remainder taken from reference TRBV19 and TRBJ1-2, is DGGITQSPKYLFRKEGQNVTLSCEQNLNHDAMYWYRQDPGQGLRLIYYSQIVNDFQKGDIAEGYSVSREKKESFPLTVTSAQKNPTAFYLCASSIDPQATYGYTFGSGTRLTVV.

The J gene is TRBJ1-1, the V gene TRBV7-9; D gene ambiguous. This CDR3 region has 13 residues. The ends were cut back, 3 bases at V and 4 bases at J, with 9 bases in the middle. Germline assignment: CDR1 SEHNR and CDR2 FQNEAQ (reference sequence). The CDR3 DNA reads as TGTGCCAGCAGCTTCTCCGGGTCCACTGAAGCTTTCTTT. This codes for CASSFSGSTEAFF.

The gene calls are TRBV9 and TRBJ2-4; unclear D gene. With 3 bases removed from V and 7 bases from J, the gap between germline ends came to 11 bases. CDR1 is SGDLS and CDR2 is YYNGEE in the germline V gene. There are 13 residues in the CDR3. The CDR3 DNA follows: TGTGCCAGCAGCGCCCCCCCCGCGAACATTCAGTACTTC. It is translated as CASSAPPANIQYF.

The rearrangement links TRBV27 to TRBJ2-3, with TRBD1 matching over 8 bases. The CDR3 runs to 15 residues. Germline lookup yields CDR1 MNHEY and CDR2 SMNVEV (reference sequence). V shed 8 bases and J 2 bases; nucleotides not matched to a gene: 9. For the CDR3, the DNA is TGTGCCAGCTCATGGACAGGGTTCTCCACAGATACGCAGTATTTT. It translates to CASSWTGFSTDTQYF.

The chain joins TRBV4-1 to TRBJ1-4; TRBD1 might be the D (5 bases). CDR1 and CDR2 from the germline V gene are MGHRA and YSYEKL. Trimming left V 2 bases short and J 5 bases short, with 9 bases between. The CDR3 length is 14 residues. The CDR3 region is CASSQNRGNEKLFF. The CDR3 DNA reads TGCGCCAGCAGCCAAAATAGGGGAAATGAAAAACTGTTTTTT.

The CDR3 region has the DNA TGTGCCAGCAGTTACAAACGGGAAGCTTTCTTT. It translates to CASSYKREAFF. This rearrangement joins TRBV6-5 to TRBJ1-1; D unresolved. V was shortened by 2 bases and J by 8 bases, with 6 bases between the two germline ends. The CDR3 runs to 11 residues. Germline V gene sequence: CDR1 MNHEY, CDR2 SVGAGI.

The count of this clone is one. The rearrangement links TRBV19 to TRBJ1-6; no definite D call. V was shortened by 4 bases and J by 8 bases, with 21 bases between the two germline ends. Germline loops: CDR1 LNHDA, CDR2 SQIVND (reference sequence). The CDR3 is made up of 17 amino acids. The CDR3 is CASSTHDGLIQDSPLHF. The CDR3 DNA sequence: TGTGCCAGTAGTACTCACGACGGACTGATTCAGGATTCACCCCTCCACTTT. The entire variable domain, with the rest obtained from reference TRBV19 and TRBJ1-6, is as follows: DGGITQSPKYLFRKEGQNVTLSCEQNLNHDAMYWYRQDPGQGLRLIYYSQIVNDFQKGDIAEGYSVSREKKESFPLTVTSAQKNPTAFYLCASSTHDGLIQDSPLHFGNGTRLTVT.

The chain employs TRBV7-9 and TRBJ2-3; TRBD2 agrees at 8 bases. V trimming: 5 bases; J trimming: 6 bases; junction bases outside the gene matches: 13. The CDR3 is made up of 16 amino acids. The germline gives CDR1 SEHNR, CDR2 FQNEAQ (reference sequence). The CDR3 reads CASSPGAGGGRDTQYF. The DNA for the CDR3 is TGTGCCAGCAGCCCTGGGGCGGGAGGAGGTCGGGATACGCAGTATTTT.

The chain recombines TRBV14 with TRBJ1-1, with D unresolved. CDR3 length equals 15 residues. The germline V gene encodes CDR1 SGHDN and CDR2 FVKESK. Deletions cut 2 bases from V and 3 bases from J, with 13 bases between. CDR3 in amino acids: CASSQTRSRDTEAFF. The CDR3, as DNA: TGTGCCAGCAGCCAAACCAGGTCAAGAGACACTGAAGCTTTCTTT.

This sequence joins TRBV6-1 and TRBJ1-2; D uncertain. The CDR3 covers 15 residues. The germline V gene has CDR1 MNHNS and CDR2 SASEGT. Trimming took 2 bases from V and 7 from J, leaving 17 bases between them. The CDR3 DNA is TGTGCCAGCAGTGAACGCCGGGCGGGTTCGGGTGGCTACACCTTC. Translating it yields CASSERRAGSGGYTF.

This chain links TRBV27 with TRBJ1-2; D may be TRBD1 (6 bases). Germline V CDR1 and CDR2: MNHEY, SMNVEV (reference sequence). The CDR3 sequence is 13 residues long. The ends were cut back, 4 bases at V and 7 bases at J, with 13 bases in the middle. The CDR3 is CASSYNRETGYTF. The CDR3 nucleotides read TGTGCCAGCAGTTATAACAGGGAGACTGGCTACACCTTC.

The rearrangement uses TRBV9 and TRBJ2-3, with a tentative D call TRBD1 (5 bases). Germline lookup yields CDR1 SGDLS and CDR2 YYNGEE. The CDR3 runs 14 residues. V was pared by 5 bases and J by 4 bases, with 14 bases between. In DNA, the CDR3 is TGTGCCAGCAGTAGAGGTGGCAGGGCAGATACGCAGTATTTT. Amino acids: CASSRGGRADTQYF.

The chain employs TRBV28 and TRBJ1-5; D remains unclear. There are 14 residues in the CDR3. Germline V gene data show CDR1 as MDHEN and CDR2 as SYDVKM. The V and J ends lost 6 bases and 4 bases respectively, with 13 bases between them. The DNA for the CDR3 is TGTGCCAGCAGCCAACTACCCGCGAATCAGCCCCAGCATTTT. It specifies CASSQLPANQPQHF.

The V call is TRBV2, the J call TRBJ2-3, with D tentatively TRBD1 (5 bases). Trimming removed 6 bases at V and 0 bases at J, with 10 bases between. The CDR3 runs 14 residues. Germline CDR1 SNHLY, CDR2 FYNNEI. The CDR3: CASRFRDSTDTQYF. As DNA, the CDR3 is TGTGCCAGCAGATTCAGGGATAGCACAGATACGCAGTATTTT.

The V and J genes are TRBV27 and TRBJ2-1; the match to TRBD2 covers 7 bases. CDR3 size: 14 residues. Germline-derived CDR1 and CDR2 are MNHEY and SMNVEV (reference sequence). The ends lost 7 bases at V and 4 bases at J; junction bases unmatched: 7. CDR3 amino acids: CASNPSGRYNEQFF. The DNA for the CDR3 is TGTGCCAGCAATCCTAGCGGTCGTTACAATGAGCAGTTCTTC.

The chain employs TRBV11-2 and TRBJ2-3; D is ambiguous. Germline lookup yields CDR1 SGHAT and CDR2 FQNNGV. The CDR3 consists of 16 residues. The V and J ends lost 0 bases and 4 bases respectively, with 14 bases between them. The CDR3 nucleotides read TGTGCCAGCAGCTTAGATTACGTATTGGAGCCAGATACGCAGTATTTT. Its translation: CASSLDYVLEPDTQYF.

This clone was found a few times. The CDR3 DNA follows: TGCGCCAGCAGCCGGGAGTGGATGAACACTGAAGCTTTCTTT. Translated: CASSREWMNTEAFF. The chain joins TRBV4-1 to TRBJ1-1; D is ambiguous. Trimming took 4 bases from V and 0 from J, leaving 9 bases between them. The CDR3 length is 14 residues. Germline V gene sequence: CDR1 MGHRA, CDR2 YSYEKL.

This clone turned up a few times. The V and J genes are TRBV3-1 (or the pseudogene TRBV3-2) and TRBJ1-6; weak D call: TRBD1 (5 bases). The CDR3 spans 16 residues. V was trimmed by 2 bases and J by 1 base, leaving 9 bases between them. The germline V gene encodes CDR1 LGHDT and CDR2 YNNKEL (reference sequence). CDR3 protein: CASSQRRGSYNSPLHF. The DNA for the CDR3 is TGTGCCAGCAGCCAACGGAGGGGTTCCTATAATTCACCCCTCCACTTT.

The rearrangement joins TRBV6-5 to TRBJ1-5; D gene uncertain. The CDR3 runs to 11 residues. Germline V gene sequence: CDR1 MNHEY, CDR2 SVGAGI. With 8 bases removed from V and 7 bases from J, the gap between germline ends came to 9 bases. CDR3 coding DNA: TGTGCCAGCGGCACCGGGCAGCCCCAGCATTTT. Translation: CASGTGQPQHF.

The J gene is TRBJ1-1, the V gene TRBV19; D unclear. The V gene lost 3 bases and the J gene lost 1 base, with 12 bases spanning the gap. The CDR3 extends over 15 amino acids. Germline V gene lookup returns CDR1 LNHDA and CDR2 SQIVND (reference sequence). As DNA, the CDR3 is TGTGCCAGTAGTATGAGTCCTAGTCGGAACACTGAAGCTTTCTTT. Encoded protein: CASSMSPSRNTEAFF.

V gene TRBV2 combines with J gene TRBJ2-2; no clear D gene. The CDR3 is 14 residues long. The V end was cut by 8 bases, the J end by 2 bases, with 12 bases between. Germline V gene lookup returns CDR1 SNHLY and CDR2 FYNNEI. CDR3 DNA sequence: TGTGCCAGCCGTCTAGGAGTTAACACCGGGGAGCTGTTTTTT. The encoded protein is CASRLGVNTGELFF. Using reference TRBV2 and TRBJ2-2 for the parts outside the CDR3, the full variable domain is EPEVTQTPSHQVTQMGQEVILRCVPISNHLYFYWYRQILGQKVEFLVSFYNNEISEKSEIFDDQFSVERPDGSNFTLKIRSTKLEDSAMYFCASRLGVNTGELFFGEGSRLTVL.

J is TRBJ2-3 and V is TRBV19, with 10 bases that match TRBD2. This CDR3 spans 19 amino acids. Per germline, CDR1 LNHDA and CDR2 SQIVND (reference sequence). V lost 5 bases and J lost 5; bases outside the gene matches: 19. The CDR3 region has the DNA TGTGCCAGTAGTTGGAGGGAGCGGGGGGGCCAGGAATCAAGAGATACGCAGTATTTT. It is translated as CASSWRERGGQESRDTQYF.

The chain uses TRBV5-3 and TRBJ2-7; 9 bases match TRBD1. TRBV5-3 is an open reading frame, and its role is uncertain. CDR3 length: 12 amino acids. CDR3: CARSFGTGWPVV. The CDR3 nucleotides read TGTGCCAGAAGCTTCGGGACAGGGTGGCCAGTAGTC.